This TCR beta chain was identified in a study of blood T cells in healthy people across ages. Background on the study: Capturing about one barcoded beta molecule per two T cells was achieved by template switching. The study, taken as a whole, reports: TCR beta diversity correlated strongly with naive T cell percentage.

This CDR3 comprises 14 residues. The trim removed 11 bases at V and 7 bases at J, leaving 11 bases unmatched. Alongside a J-beta primer mix, a sample-barcoded 5' primer served in a second PCR lasting 7 to 11 cycles. TCRdb recomputed calls from the 5' RACE reads with MiXCR, one row per CDR3 protein. The sample holds roughly 1,500,000 distinct CDR3 sequences; about 31% are singletons and the top ten take 10% to 12%. Comments on this clonotype: The antigen is unknown.

The chain is built from TRBV12-3 or TRBV12-4 and TRBJ1-6, with TRBD1 matching over 7 bases. This clonotype was sampled from a woman in her twenties or thirties in good health. Material for sequencing was blood. The chain's CDR3 is CACRRGARNSPLHF. Here the CDR3 DNA reads TGTGCCTGCCGCAGGGGGGCGCGAAATTCACCCCTCCACTTT.